The 26 T cell receptor beta chains below come from one sample, sequenced in a study of blood T cell repertoires in COVID-19. The method was immunoSEQ multiplex PCR; TCRdb's version includes in-frame clones alone and lacks a portion of them. The data contain around 100,000 clones, more than 70% of them singletons. The sequencing input was peripheral blood. Receptors originate from a woman of 80 years or more in a cohort sampled during active COVID-19.

V usage is TRBV6-6 and J usage is TRBJ1-5; D possibly corresponds to TRBD1 (5 bases). This CDR3 is built from 15 residues. V lost 4 bases to trimming and J lost 7 bases, with 17 bases between them. In germline, CDR1 is MNHNY, CDR2 SVGAGI (reference sequence). CDR3 protein: CASSFPQGRDQPQHF. The CDR3 DNA follows: TGTGCCAGCAGTTTTCCCCAGGGAAGAGACCAGCCCCAGCATTTT.

This clone has only one observation. The chain carries TRBV28 and TRBJ1-1, with D possibly matching TRBD1 (6 bases). Per germline, CDR1 MDHEN and CDR2 SYDVKM. This CDR3 spans 16 amino acids. Trimming left V 7 bases short and J 3 bases short, with 21 bases between. The CDR3 loop is CASTPPPGAGDTEAFF. The CDR3 DNA sequence: TGTGCCAGCACCCCACCACCGGGGGCGGGGGACACTGAAGCTTTCTTT.

The V call is TRBV7-9, the J call TRBJ2-2; D is perhaps TRBD1 (5 bases). The V end lost 5 bases, the J end lost 1 base, and 11 bases lay between the germline ends. This CDR3 is built from 15 residues. In germline, CDR1 is SEHNR, CDR2 FQNEAQ (reference sequence). CDR3 bases: TGTGCCAGCAGCCTTGGTACAGGGAACACCGGGGAGCTGTTTTTT. Its protein product is CASSLGTGNTGELFF.

For the CDR3, the DNA is TGTGCCAGCACCAATCCGTCGCCGGCCGGGGAGCTGTTTTTT. Amino acids: CASTNPSPAGELFF. V usage is TRBV28 and J usage is TRBJ2-2; D remains ambiguous. CDR3 size: 14 residues. V was clipped by 7 bases and J by 6 bases, with 15 bases between them. In germline, CDR1 is MDHEN, CDR2 SYDVKM. Based on the CDR3 plus reference TRBV28 and TRBJ2-2, the full variable domain is DVKVTQSSRYLVKRTGEKVFLECVQDMDHENMFWYRQDPGLGLRLIYFSYDVKMKEKGDIPEGYSVSREKKERFSLILESASTNQTSMYLCASTNPSPAGELFFGEGSRLTVL.

This sequence joins TRBV28 and TRBJ2-1; TRBD2 matches 7 bases. This CDR3 is 15 amino acids long. The ends lost 7 bases at V and 2 bases at J; junction bases unmatched: 8. Per germline, CDR1 MDHEN and CDR2 SYDVKM. The CDR3 spells CASISGGDTYNEQFF. CDR3 sequence (DNA): TGTGCCAGCATCTCGGGAGGAGACACCTACAATGAGCAGTTCTTC.

This chain connects TRBV3-1 (or the pseudogene TRBV3-2) to TRBJ2-2; TRBD2 matches 9 bases. Trimming at V came to 6 bases and at J to 2 bases, leaving 4 bases not matched to a gene. CDR1 is LGHDT, CDR2 YNNKEL, per germline (reference sequence). This CDR3 is 15 amino acids long. The DNA for the CDR3 is TGTGCCAGCAGACCCGGGACTAGCAACACCGGGGAGCTGTTTTTT. It specifies CASRPGTSNTGELFF.

This chain links TRBV28 with TRBJ1-5, with D possibly matching TRBD1 (5 bases). This CDR3 contains 13 residues. Germline V gene lookup returns CDR1 MDHEN and CDR2 SYDVKM. V gave up 8 bases and J gave up 6 bases, with 14 bases separating them. CDR3 in DNA: TGTGCCAGCCGGGGGGGTAAAGTTCAGCCCCAGCATTTT. Its translation: CASRGGKVQPQHF.

In this sample, this clone turned up once. The rearrangement joins TRBV6-5 to TRBJ1-2; D is undetermined. Looked up from germline, CDR1 is MNHEY and CDR2 is SVGAGI. This CDR3 comprises 10 residues. The ends were cut back, 6 bases at V and 8 bases at J, with 7 bases in the middle. The CDR3 DNA is TGTGCCAGCAGGCCGGGGGGCTACACCTTC. It translates to CASRPGGYTF.

The rearrangement uses TRBV28 and TRBJ1-4; D is undetermined. Per the germline V gene, CDR1 is MDHEN and CDR2 is SYDVKM. Trimming took off 5 bases at V and 5 bases at J, with 6 bases between the two ends. The CDR3 has 12 amino acids. CDR3 sequence (DNA): TGTGCCAGCAGTACATTAAATGAAAAACTGTTTTTT. Amino acid sequence: CASSTLNEKLFF.

The rearrangement uses TRBV19 and TRBJ1-2; D is undetermined. The germline CDR1 and CDR2 sequences are LNHDA and SQIVND (reference sequence). V shed 0 bases and J shed 4 bases, with 9 bases lying between them. CDR3 length: 14 amino acids. The CDR3 nucleotides read TGTGCCAGTAGTATAGAGAGCGGGAGCTATGGCTACACCTTC. It encodes CASSIESGSYGYTF.

This chain joins TRBV18 and TRBJ2-7; 11 bases are a match to TRBD2. Germline CDR1 is KGHSH and CDR2 is LQKENI. V was clipped by 5 bases and J by 4 bases; unmatched bases: 7. The CDR3 has 15 amino acids. The CDR3 sequence is CASSMGLAGGYEQYF. The CDR3 coding sequence is TGTGCCAGCTCAATGGGTCTAGCGGGGGGTTACGAGCAGTACTTC.

The chain carries TRBV3-1 (or the pseudogene TRBV3-2) and TRBJ1-5; 10 nucleotides match TRBD1. V lost 1 base, J lost 7 bases, and 4 bases stayed unmatched. There are 15 residues in the CDR3. The germline V gene encodes CDR1 LGHDT and CDR2 YNNKEL (reference sequence). The CDR3 here is CASSQGTGGEQPQHF. The CDR3 nucleotides read TGTGCCAGCAGCCAAGGGACAGGGGGGGAACAGCCCCAGCATTTT.

The J gene is TRBJ2-1, the V gene TRBV21-1; TRBD2 reflects the table's D call only, with no check against the DNA. TRBV21-1 represents a pseudogene. The CDR3 consists of 17 residues. CDR3 bases: TGTGCCAGCAGCAAAGGAGGGACTAGCGGCACTTACAATGAGCAGTTCTTC. Its protein is CASSKGGTSGTYNEQFF.

This chain uses TRBV7-9 with TRBJ2-1; no definite D call. Germline V gives CDR1 SEHNR, CDR2 FQNEAQ (reference sequence). This CDR3 region has 15 residues. V shed 1 base and J shed 0 bases, with 7 bases lying between them. CDR3 sequence: CASSLVPSSYNEQFF. CDR3 sequence (DNA): TGTGCCAGCAGCTTAGTGCCGAGCTCCTACAATGAGCAGTTCTTC.

The chain couples TRBV19 to TRBJ1-1; D is undetermined. The ends were cut back, 4 bases at V and 0 bases at J, with 9 bases in the middle. Germline loops: CDR1 LNHDA, CDR2 SQIVND (reference sequence). The CDR3 has 14 amino acids. This CDR3 reads CASSSDYMNTEAFF. CDR3 DNA: TGTGCCAGTAGTAGTGATTACATGAACACTGAAGCTTTCTTT.

The V gene is TRBV29-1, the J gene TRBJ2-7, with a possible D match to TRBD1 (5 bases). CDR1 SQVTM and CDR2 ANQGSEA come from the germline V gene. CDR3 size: 12 residues. V was cut by 5 bases and J by 4 bases, with 12 bases left in between. CDR3 amino acids: CSVRQGLYEQYF. The CDR3 bases are TGCAGCGTTCGGCAGGGTTTGTACGAGCAGTACTTC.

The rearrangement joins TRBV24-1 to TRBJ2-3, with D maybe TRBD1 (6 bases). V was trimmed by 9 bases and J by 7 bases, leaving 13 bases between them. The CDR3 runs 12 residues. Germline V lookup: CDR1 KGHDR, CDR2 SFDVKD. The CDR3: CATGQSGNTQYF. CDR3 in DNA: TGTGCCACCGGACAGAGTGGAAATACGCAGTATTTT.

This chain connects TRBV7-2 to TRBJ2-7, with 13 bases fitting TRBD2. The CDR3 runs to 15 residues. Germline V gene lookup returns CDR1 SGHTA and CDR2 FQGNSA. Germline trimming cut 3 bases from V and 4 bases from J; bases unmatched to any gene: 3. CDR3 protein: CASSLGTSGKYEQYF. The CDR3, as DNA: TGTGCCAGCAGCTTGGGGACTAGCGGGAAGTACGAGCAGTACTTC.

The V gene is TRBV18, the J gene TRBJ1-5; D is perhaps TRBD1 (5 bases). Trimming took 3 bases from V and 1 from J, leaving 10 bases between them. Per the germline V gene, CDR1 is KGHSH and CDR2 is LQKENI. The CDR3 covers 15 residues. CDR3: CASSPGGGSNQPQHF. CDR3 coding DNA: TGTGCCAGCTCACCGGGCGGGGGAAGCAATCAGCCCCAGCATTTT.

The chain links TRBV27 to TRBJ2-2; 9 positions agree with TRBD1. The CDR3 contains 15 residues. V was clipped by 4 bases and J by 4 bases; unmatched bases: 4. Per germline, CDR1 MNHEY and CDR2 SMNVEV (reference sequence). The CDR3 is CASSSTGGTTGELFF. Written as DNA, the CDR3 is TGTGCCAGCAGTTCCACAGGGGGCACCACCGGGGAGCTGTTTTTT.

The gene calls are TRBV10-1 and TRBJ2-7, with D uncertain. Germline CDR1 and CDR2: WNHNN and SYGVQD (reference sequence). V lost 2 bases, J lost 6 bases, and 8 bases lay in between. The CDR3 runs 12 residues. The CDR3 bases are TGCGCCAGCAGTGAGACATTCCGCGAGCAGTACTTC. Protein: CASSETFREQYF.

V and J are TRBV7-9 and TRBJ1-6; TRBD1 aligns across 9 bases. After removal of 2 bases from V and 9 bases from J, the junction contained 17 bases not matched to a gene. This CDR3 is 19 amino acids long. Germline V gene lookup returns CDR1 SEHNR and CDR2 FQNEAQ (reference sequence). CDR3 in amino acids: CASSLFGQAGQGRGSPLHF. CDR3 nucleotides: TGTGCCAGCAGCTTATTCGGACAAGCGGGACAGGGTAGAGGTTCACCCCTCCACTTT.

This clone was recorded a few times. CDR3 coding DNA: TGCGCCAGCAGCTTCTCGGGGAGCGGGGTATACAATGAGCAGTTCTTC. Its protein product is CASSFSGSGVYNEQFF. The chain joins TRBV5-1 to TRBJ2-1; 7 positions agree with TRBD2. V lost 2 bases to trimming and J lost 4 bases; unmatched junction nucleotides: 9. The CDR3 totals 16 residues. From germline, CDR1 is SGHRS and CDR2 YFSETQ.

V is TRBV6-1 and J is TRBJ1-6; D remains unclear. Per germline, CDR1 MNHNS and CDR2 SASEGT. V was pared by 0 bases and J by 3 bases, with 9 bases between. The CDR3 consists of 16 residues. The CDR3 region has the DNA TGTGCCAGCAGTGAAGCGGCCCAGATCTATAATTCACCCCTCCACTTT. Translating it yields CASSEAAQIYNSPLHF.

This sequence joins TRBV6-5 and TRBJ2-7; the match to TRBD2 covers 7 bases. From germline, CDR1 is MNHEY and CDR2 SVGAGI. Trimming cost V 7 bases and J 4 bases; bases outside gene matches: 13. This CDR3 comprises 15 residues. The CDR3 region is CASIPRGSGLYEQYF. In DNA form, the CDR3 reads TGTGCCAGCATCCCCCGAGGTAGCGGGCTTTACGAGCAGTACTTC.

The chain is built from TRBV18 and TRBJ1-4; D uncertain. CDR1 is KGHSH and CDR2 is LQKENI in the germline V gene. The CDR3 extends over 15 amino acids. V was shortened by 6 bases and J by 5 bases, with 16 bases between the two germline ends. The CDR3 bases are TGTGCCAGCTCCCCTCGCGGGATAGAAAATGAAAAACTGTTTTTT. As protein: CASSPRGIENEKLFF.